This T cell receptor (beta chain) was captured by sequencing in a study of T-cell memory formation after mild COVID-19. Losses at the gene ends were 4 bases for V and 0 bases for J; bases not matched to a gene: 3. The CDR3 has 14 residues. CDR1 is SGHRS and CDR2 is YFSETQ in the germline V gene. One entry per CDR3 protein, called by TCRdb with MiXCR from the 5' RACE reads. Of 380,000 or so distinct CDR3 sequences listed, around 15% were seen once; the top ten hold roughly 20%. The sequence derives from a young man who had mild COVID-19 (a few samples of this study predate the infection). Cell type and time point are not known. The sample comprised PBMCs or a T cell subset sorted from them (not recorded which). This chain joins TRBV5-1 and TRBJ2-7; TRBD2 matches 8 bases. The DNA of the CDR3 is TGCGCCAGCAGCAGCGGGGGCCTCTCCTACGAGCAGTACTTC. This sequence encodes CASSSGGLSYEQYF.